This record concerns one T cell receptor (beta chain) sequence. Its antigen remains unknown. The memory fraction was CD4+CD45RO+CD25- cells. Constant-region reverse primers amplified full-length variable regions, followed by semi-nested Nested Universal Primer A PCR. TCRdb reanalysed the 5' RACE reads using MiXCR and keeps one entry per CDR3 protein. Found here are around 5,600 distinct CDR3 sequences, approximately 70% of them singletons; the top ten hold around 4%. The CDR3 runs 13 residues. Germline V CDR1 and CDR2: MRHNA, SNTAGT. V was cut by 8 bases and J by 3 bases, with 14 bases left in between. Study-level points and caveats: Tumor Treg TCRs overlapped most with tumor naive CD4+ cells. In terms of TCR gene usage, tumor memory CD4+ T cells clustered together with blood and lymph node memory CD4+ cells, as well as with lymph node naive CD4+ cells.

This sequence originates from a female donor with breast cancer. Source material: memory CD4+ T cells sorted from a lymph node. As to subset: memory CD4+ T cells, CD4+CD45RO+CD25-. The genes are TRBV6-4 and TRBJ2-7, with D unclear. The CDR3 protein is CASEDRSFYEQYF. The CDR3, as DNA: TGTGCCAGCGAAGACCGATCCTTCTACGAGCAGTACTTC.